A single sample gave rise to the 8 T cell receptor beta chains below, sequenced in a study of CD8 T cells in Susac syndrome. Random hexamers served to reverse transcribe roughly 0.45 to 1 ug RNA. TCRdb used MiXCR to reprocess the immunoSEQ multiplex PCR reads, holding one entry per CDR3 protein. The profile covers about 150,000 distinct CDR3 sequences, with nearly 97% appearing a single time and around 0.08% taken by the ten largest. The specimen was CD4+ T cells from PBMCs. All receptors come from a human donor with Susac syndrome.

The genes are TRBV6-4 and TRBJ1-6; 8 bases are shared with TRBD1. V shed 5 bases, J shed 9 bases, and the junction held 3 bases outside the gene matches. This CDR3 is 13 amino acids long. Germline loops: CDR1 MRHNA, CDR2 SNTAGT. The CDR3 here is CASSQGASSPLHF. DNA of the CDR3: TGTGCCAGCAGTCAGGGGGCGAGTTCACCCCTCCACTTT.

This sequence joins TRBV21-1 and TRBJ2-1; TRBD1 is the table's D call, not checked against the DNA. TRBV21-1 is a known pseudogene. This CDR3 has 10 residues. The CDR3 nucleotides are TGTGCCCAGTCATTGGGGGATGAGTTCTTC. Translated: CAQSLGDEFF.

The chain has TRBV7-9 and TRBJ1-2, with D perhaps matching TRBD1 (5 bases). Trimming pared 5 bases from V and 8 bases from J, leaving 12 bases between. This CDR3 region has 12 residues. Germline CDR1 SEHNR, CDR2 FQNEAQ (reference sequence). In DNA, the CDR3 is TGTGCCAGCAGCCTCCAGGAGGGGGGCTACACCTTC. Amino acids: CASSLQEGGYTF.

The DNA for the CDR3 is TGCGCCAGCAGTCAATTTCCAGACAATGAGCAGTTCTTC. It codes for CASSQFPDNEQFF. This rearrangement joins TRBV23-1 to TRBJ2-1; D not resolved. TRBV23-1 is known as an ORF, though its function is uncertain. The CDR3 is 13 amino acids. The V end lost 1 base, the J end lost 5 bases, and 6 bases lay between the germline ends.

The chain employs TRBV9 and TRBJ2-5; D not certain. The V gene's germline CDR1 is SGDLS and CDR2 YYNGEE. V was trimmed by 0 bases and J by 0 bases, leaving 15 bases between them. This CDR3 has 17 amino acids. CDR3 coding DNA: TGTGCCAGCAGCGTAGGAAAGGCGAGACGGCACCAAGAGACCCAGTACTTC. Residues: CASSVGKARRHQETQYF.

The chain combines TRBV20-1 with TRBJ1-1, with D uncertain. The germline V and J ends were trimmed by 5 bases and 2 bases, with 3 bases remaining between them. The CDR3 runs to 10 residues. Germline CDR1 reads DFQATT; CDR2 reads SNEGSKA (reference sequence). CDR3 sequence reads: CSAPNTEAFF. The DNA of the CDR3 is TGCAGTGCTCCTAACACTGAAGCTTTCTTT.

The chain uses TRBV6-2 or TRBV6-3 and TRBJ2-3, with no clear D. Trimming left V 4 bases short and J 6 bases short, with 14 bases between. The CDR3 is made up of 14 amino acids. The V gene's germline CDR1 is MNHEY and CDR2 SVGEGT. The chain's CDR3 is CASSSRSLTDTQYF. The CDR3 DNA reads as TGTGCCAGCAGTTCGCGAAGCCTTACGGATACGCAGTATTTT.

The chain uses TRBV5-1 and TRBJ2-3, with a possible D match to TRBD1 (5 bases). The germline gives CDR1 SGHRS, CDR2 YFSETQ. The CDR3 runs to 13 residues. Trimming left V 0 bases short and J 6 bases short, with 8 bases between. The CDR3 nucleotides are TGCGCCAGCAGCTTGGACAGGATGGATACGCAGTATTTT. Its protein is CASSLDRMDTQYF.